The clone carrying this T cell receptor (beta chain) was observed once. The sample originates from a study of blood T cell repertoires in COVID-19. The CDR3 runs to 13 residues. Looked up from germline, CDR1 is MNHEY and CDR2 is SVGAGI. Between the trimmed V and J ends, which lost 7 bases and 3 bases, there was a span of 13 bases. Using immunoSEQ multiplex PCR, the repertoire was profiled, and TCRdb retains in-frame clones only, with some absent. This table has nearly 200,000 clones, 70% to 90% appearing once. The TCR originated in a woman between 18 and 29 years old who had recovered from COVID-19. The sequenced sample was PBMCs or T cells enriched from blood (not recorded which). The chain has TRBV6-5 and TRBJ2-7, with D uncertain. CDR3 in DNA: TGTGCCAGCAAATGGGCCCCTAACTACGAGCAGTACTTC. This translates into CASKWAPNYEQYF.